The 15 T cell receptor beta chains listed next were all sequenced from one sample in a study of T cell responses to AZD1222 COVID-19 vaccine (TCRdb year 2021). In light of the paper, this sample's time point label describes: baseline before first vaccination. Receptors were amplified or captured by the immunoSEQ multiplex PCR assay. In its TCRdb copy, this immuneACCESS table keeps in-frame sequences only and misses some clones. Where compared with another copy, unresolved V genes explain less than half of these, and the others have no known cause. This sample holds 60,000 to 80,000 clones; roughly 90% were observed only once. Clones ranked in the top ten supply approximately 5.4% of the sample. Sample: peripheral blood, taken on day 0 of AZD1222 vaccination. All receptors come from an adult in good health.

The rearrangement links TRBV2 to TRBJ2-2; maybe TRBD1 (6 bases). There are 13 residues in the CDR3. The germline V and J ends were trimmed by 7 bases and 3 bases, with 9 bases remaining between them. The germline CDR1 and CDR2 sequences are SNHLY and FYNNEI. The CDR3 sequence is CASTQGYTGELFF. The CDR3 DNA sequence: TGTGCCAGCACCCAGGGGTACACCGGGGAGCTGTTTTTT.

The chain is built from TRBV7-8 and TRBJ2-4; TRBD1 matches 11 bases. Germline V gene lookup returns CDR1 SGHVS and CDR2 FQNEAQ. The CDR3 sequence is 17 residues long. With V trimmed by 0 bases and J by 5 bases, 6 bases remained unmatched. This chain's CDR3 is CASSLAGTGGIQNIQYF. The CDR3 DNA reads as TGTGCCAGCAGCTTAGCCGGGACAGGGGGTATCCAAAACATTCAGTACTTC.

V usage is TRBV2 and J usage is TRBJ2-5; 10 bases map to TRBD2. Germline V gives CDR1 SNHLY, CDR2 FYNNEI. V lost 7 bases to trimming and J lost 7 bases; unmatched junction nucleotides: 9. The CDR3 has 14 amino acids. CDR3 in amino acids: CASTRQSGGATQYF. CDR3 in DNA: TGTGCCAGCACTCGACAGAGCGGGGGGGCGACCCAGTACTTC.

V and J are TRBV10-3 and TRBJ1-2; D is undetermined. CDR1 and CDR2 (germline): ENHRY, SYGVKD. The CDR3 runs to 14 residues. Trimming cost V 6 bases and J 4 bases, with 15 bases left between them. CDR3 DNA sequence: TGTGCCATCAGGGGTTCGACTGGTGGCTATGGCTACACCTTC. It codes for CAIRGSTGGYGYTF.

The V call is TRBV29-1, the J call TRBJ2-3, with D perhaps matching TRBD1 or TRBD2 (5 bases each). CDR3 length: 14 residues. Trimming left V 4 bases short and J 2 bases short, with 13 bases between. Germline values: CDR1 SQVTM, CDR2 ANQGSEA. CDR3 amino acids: CSVGGVWATDTQYF. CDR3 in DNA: TGCAGCGTTGGAGGGGTGTGGGCCACAGATACGCAGTATTTT.

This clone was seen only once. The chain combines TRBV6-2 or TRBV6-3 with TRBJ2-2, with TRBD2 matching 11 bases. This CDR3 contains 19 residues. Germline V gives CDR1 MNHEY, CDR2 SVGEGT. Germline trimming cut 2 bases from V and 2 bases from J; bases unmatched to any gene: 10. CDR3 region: CASSYGILRLAGNTGELFF. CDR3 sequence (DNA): TGTGCCAGCAGTTACGGCATCTTGAGACTAGCGGGAAACACCGGGGAGCTGTTTTTT.

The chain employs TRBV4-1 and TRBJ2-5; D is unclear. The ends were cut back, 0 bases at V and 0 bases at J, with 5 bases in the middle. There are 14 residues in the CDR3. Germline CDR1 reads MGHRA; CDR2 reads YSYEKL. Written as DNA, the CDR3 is TGCGCCAGCAGCCAAGATGGGTACCAAGAGACCCAGTACTTC. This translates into CASSQDGYQETQYF.

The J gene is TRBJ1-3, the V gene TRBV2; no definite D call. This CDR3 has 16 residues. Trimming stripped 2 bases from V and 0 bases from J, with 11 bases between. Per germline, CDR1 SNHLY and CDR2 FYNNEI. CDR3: CASSEWPGASGNTIYF. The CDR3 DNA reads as TGTGCCAGCAGTGAATGGCCGGGCGCCTCTGGAAACACCATATATTTT.

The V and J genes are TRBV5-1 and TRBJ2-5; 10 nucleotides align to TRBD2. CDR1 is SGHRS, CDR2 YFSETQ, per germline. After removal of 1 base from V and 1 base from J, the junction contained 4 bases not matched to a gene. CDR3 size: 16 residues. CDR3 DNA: TGCGCCAGCAGCTTGTCTGTAGCGGGGGGCCAAGAGACCCAGTACTTC. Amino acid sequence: CASSLSVAGGQETQYF. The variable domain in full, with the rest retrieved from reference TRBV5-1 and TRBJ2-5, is KAGVTQTPRYLIKTRGQQVTLSCSPISGHRSVSWYQQTPGQGLQFLFEYFSETQRNKGNFPGRFSGRQFSNSRSEMNVSTLELGDSALYLCASSLSVAGGQETQYFGPGTRLLVL.

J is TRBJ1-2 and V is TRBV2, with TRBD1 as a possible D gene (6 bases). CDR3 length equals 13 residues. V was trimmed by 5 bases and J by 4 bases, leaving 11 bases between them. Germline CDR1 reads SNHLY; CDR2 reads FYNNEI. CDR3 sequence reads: CASSMGGPYGYTF. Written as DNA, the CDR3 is TGTGCCAGCAGTATGGGGGGGCCCTATGGCTACACCTTC.

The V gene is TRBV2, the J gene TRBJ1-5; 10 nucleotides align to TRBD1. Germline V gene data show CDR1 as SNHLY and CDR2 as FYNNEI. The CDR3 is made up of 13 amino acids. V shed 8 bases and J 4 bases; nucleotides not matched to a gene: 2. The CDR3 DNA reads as TGTGCCAGCGGACAGGGGGGGAATCAGCCCCAGCATTTT. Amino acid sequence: CASGQGGNQPQHF.

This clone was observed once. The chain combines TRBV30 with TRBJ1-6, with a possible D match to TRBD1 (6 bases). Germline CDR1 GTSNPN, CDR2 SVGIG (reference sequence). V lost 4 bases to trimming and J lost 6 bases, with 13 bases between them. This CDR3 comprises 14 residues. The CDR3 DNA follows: TGTGCCTGGACACGACAGGCCTCTAATTCACCCCTCCACTTT. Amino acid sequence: CAWTRQASNSPLHF.

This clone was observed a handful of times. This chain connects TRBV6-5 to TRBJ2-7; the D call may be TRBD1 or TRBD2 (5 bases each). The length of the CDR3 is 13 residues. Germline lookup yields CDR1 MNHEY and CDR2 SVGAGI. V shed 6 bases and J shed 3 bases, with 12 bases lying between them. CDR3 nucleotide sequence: TGTGCCAGCAGCCCGGGACCCGTCTACGAGCAGTACTTC. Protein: CASSPGPVYEQYF.

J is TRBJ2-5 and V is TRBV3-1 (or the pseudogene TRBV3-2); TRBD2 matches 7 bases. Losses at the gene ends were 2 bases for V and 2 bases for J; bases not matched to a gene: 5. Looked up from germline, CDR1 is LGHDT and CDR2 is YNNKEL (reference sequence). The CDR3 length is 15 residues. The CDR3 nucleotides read TGTGCCAGCAGCCAAACGTCGGGGGGACAAGAGACCCAGTACTTC. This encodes CASSQTSGGQETQYF.

In nucleotides, the CDR3 is TGCGCCAGCAGCCAGGGGACGGAAAACTATGGCTACACCTTC. It yields the protein CASSQGTENYGYTF. The V gene is TRBV5-1, the J gene TRBJ1-2; maybe TRBD1 (6 bases). Germline CDR1 SGHRS, CDR2 YFSETQ. The CDR3 is made up of 14 amino acids. Trimming took off 4 bases at V and 2 bases at J, with 12 bases between the two ends.